Sequencing of this TCR beta chain was carried out in a study of identical twins. Unique molecular identifiers were present on the cDNA, and a universal primer site came from template switching. TCRdb re-called the 5' RACE reads through MiXCR, storing one row per CDR3 protein. The sample yields more than 1.5 million distinct CDR3 sequences, under 35% seen once. This clonotype is a singleton in its sample. Its antigen is not known. A single base separates this from a much larger clone, so it may be a read error. General study findings and limits: Recombination models fit unrelated individuals' TCR alpha sharing but underestimated twins'. Carriage of fewer insertions was seen in abundant cord blood beta clonotypes, whereas memory repertoires showed none. Within beta out-of-frame sequences, the excess sharing observed between twins was weaker.

The sequence was collected from a newborn girl in good health. What was sequenced was cord blood.

As DNA, the CDR3 is TGTGCCAGCAGCTTAGCGGGACTAGGGTACAATGAGCAGTACTTC. The encoded protein is CASSLAGLGYNEQYF. V gene TRBV11-2 combines with J gene TRBJ2-1; 8 nucleotides match TRBD2. TRBJ2-7 explains the end of the DNA better; the J call may be wrong. Germline V gene lookup returns CDR1 SGHAT and CDR2 FQNNGV. This CDR3 region has 15 residues.